This T cell receptor (beta chain) was retrieved from a study of blood T cell repertoires in COVID-19. Study in general: Sites across the United States, Italy and Spain contributed samples from acute and convalescent COVID-19.

Authors' processing steps: How many nucleated cells were present was estimated from reference gene primer amplification. The protocol was immunoSEQ multiplex PCR, while the TCRdb copy is restricted to in-frame clones and leaves out a portion. Clone size and V and J calls were adopted from that table, with D and trimming inferred from the DNA. The sample lists around 140,000 clones; around 84% were seen once. J lost 3 bases, V lost 5 bases, and 3 bases had no gene match. This CDR3 has 14 residues. Per the germline V gene, CDR1 is PRHDT and CDR2 is FYEKMQ (reference sequence). This clone was picked up one time.

This receptor was taken from a man aged 35 to 55 with acute COVID-19. The chain recombines TRBV13 with TRBJ2-3; 9 positions match TRBD2. Material: PBMCs or T cells enriched from blood (not recorded which). This CDR3 is CASSKRGATDTQYF. The CDR3 DNA is TGTGCCAGCAGCAAGCGGGGGGCGACAGATACGCAGTATTTT.